This TCR beta chain is drawn from a study of cytomegalovirus exposure and HLA in healthy donors. Study observations and caveats: Investigators reported approximately 170 TCR beta chains as tied to cytomegalovirus.

The CDR3 covers 16 residues. CDR1 is LGHNA, CDR2 YSLEER, per germline. V gave up 1 base and J gave up 10 bases; unmatched junction bases: 10. Produced via immunoSEQ multiplex PCR; TCRdb's table is partial and in-frame only. The repertoire holds some 200,000 clones, with around 82% as singletons. About this clone: The antigen is unknown.

The sequence was collected from a woman in her late teens or twenties in good health and CMV-seropositive. The chain recombines TRBV4-3 with TRBJ1-6, with TRBD1 identical over 7 bases. Sequencing used PBMCs. The CDR3 nucleotides read TGCGCCAGCAGCCAAGCTGAGGCAGGGGGTGGATCACCCCTCCACTTT. It encodes CASSQAEAGGGSPLHF.